Each of the 29 T cell receptor beta chains below was sequenced from the same sample in a study of long-term antiretroviral therapy in people with HIV. Runs used v3.0 of the immunoSEQ assay and were done at survey level. Method: immunoSEQ multiplex PCR; TCRdb's copy keeps in-frame clones and lacks some. The repertoire has 30,000 to 40,000 clones, 94% of them found once; the top ten carry roughly 4%. This material consisted of unsorted PBMCs, taken approximately 5.1 years after starting antiretroviral therapy. All receptors come from a woman aged 50 to 65 with HIV.

The chain has TRBV6-6 and TRBJ1-1; 7 bases are shared with TRBD1. Germline assignment: CDR1 MNHNY and CDR2 SVGAGI (reference sequence). V shed 2 bases, J shed 4 bases, and the junction held 1 base outside the gene matches. CDR3 length equals 13 residues. CDR3 coding DNA: TGTGCCAGCAGTTACCAGGGGGGCACTGAAGCTTTCTTT. It translates to CASSYQGGTEAFF.

The chain carries TRBV11-2 and TRBJ1-1, with a tentative D call TRBD1 (5 bases). Germline CDR1 reads SGHAT; CDR2 reads FQNNGV. The V and J ends lost 7 bases and 6 bases respectively, with 21 bases between them. The CDR3 consists of 15 residues. The CDR3 is CASTTFRGREAEAFF. As DNA, the CDR3 is TGTGCCAGCACCACGTTTCGGGGGAGGGAAGCTGAAGCTTTCTTT.

V is TRBV4-1 and J is TRBJ2-7, with 9 bases matching TRBD1. The CDR3 spans 14 residues. After removal of 3 bases from V and 3 bases from J, the junction contained 3 bases not matched to a gene. CDR1 and CDR2 from the germline V gene are MGHRA and YSYEKL. DNA of the CDR3: TGCGCCAGCAGCCAGGACAGGGGAGGCTACGAGCAGTACTTC. Amino acid sequence: CASSQDRGGYEQYF.

This chain links TRBV19 with TRBJ2-7; 10 bases align to TRBD2. Germline V gene data show CDR1 as LNHDA and CDR2 as SQIVND (reference sequence). The length of the CDR3 is 15 residues. J was trimmed by 7 bases and V by 1 base; bases with no gene match: 7. CDR3 amino acids: CASSIALAGQREQYF. The DNA for the CDR3 is TGTGCCAGTAGTATAGCACTAGCGGGGCAGCGAGAGCAGTACTTC.

The CDR3 DNA reads TGTGCCAGCAGCAAGAGGGATAGACAGAAGAGGACTCCGCAGTATTTT. It codes for CASSKRDRQKRTPQYF. The gene calls are TRBV5-6 and TRBJ2-3, with D tentatively TRBD1 or TRBD2 (5 bases each). V was cut by 4 bases and J by 10 bases, with 25 bases left in between. The CDR3 loop spans 16 amino acids. CDR1 and CDR2 from the germline V gene are SGHDT and YYEEEE.

The rearrangement links TRBV5-5 to TRBJ1-2; D not resolved. The CDR3 extends over 13 amino acids. Trimming left V 1 base short and J 4 bases short, with 8 bases between. Germline CDR1 SGHKS, CDR2 YYEKEE (reference sequence). The CDR3 sequence is CASSLTEGYGYTF. The CDR3 coding sequence is TGTGCCAGCAGCTTGACTGAGGGCTATGGCTACACCTTC.

V is TRBV5-8 and J is TRBJ1-1, with 10 positions matching TRBD1. This CDR3 has 16 amino acids. J was trimmed by 1 base and V by 4 bases; bases with no gene match: 7. In germline, CDR1 is SGHTS, CDR2 YDEGEE. This CDR3 reads CASSAWDRGPNTEAFF. For the CDR3, the DNA is TGTGCCAGCAGCGCATGGGACAGGGGCCCGAACACTGAAGCTTTCTTT.

This chain joins TRBV27 and TRBJ2-3; D is unclear. V gave up 6 bases and J gave up 3 bases, with 4 bases separating them. This CDR3 has 11 amino acids. Germline-derived CDR1 and CDR2 are MNHEY and SMNVEV (reference sequence). CDR3 coding DNA: TGTGCCAGCAGAAAAACAGATACGCAGTATTTT. It translates to CASRKTDTQYF.

The chain couples TRBV29-1 to TRBJ1-2; 10 bases agree with TRBD1. This CDR3 is built from 15 residues. J lost 8 bases, V lost 0 bases, and 9 bases had no gene match. CDR1 SQVTM and CDR2 ANQGSEA come from the germline V gene. This CDR3 reads CSVEDRDRGEEGYTF. CDR3 DNA: TGCAGCGTTGAAGATCGGGACAGGGGTGAAGAGGGCTACACCTTC.

This clone turned up a few times. The rearrangement uses TRBV6-5 and TRBJ1-6; TRBD1 is a possible D gene (6 bases). V gave up 6 bases and J gave up 7 bases, with 13 bases separating them. The length of the CDR3 is 14 residues. Germline assignment: CDR1 MNHEY and CDR2 SVGAGI. The CDR3, as DNA: TGTGCCAGCAGGTCCGGGGGCCAGAATTCACCCCTCCACTTT. It codes for CASRSGGQNSPLHF.

The rearrangement joins TRBV5-4 to TRBJ2-5; D uncertain. The CDR3 contains 15 residues. Trimming cost V 0 bases and J 3 bases, with 12 bases left between them. CDR1 SGHNT and CDR2 YYREEE come from the germline V gene (reference sequence). The CDR3 DNA reads as TGTGCCAGCAGCTTGGGGTCCACGACAAAAGAGACCCAGTACTTC. It translates to CASSLGSTTKETQYF.

This chain links TRBV7-3 with TRBJ2-1, with 7 bases aligning to TRBD2. The CDR3 has 15 amino acids. Germline loops: CDR1 SGHTA, CDR2 FQGTGA. Trimming took 4 bases from V and 7 from J; bases not matched to a gene: 10. CDR3: CASSSYGLVGNEQFF. The CDR3 region has the DNA TGTGCCAGCAGCTCCTATGGACTAGTAGGAAATGAGCAGTTCTTC. The variable domain in full, with the rest retrieved from reference TRBV7-3 and TRBJ2-1, is GAGVSQTPSNKVTEKGKYVELRCDPISGHTALYWYRQSLGQGPEFLIYFQGTGAADDSGLPNDRFFAVRPEGSVSTLKIQRTERGDSAVYLCASSSYGLVGNEQFFGPGTRLTVL.

The gene calls are TRBV10-1 and TRBJ1-1; tentative D call: TRBD1 (6 bases). V was trimmed by 1 base and J by 3 bases, leaving 9 bases between them. Germline V gene sequence: CDR1 WNHNN, CDR2 SYGVQD (reference sequence). The CDR3 consists of 14 residues. Here the CDR3 reads CASSEYREDTEAFF. CDR3 in DNA: TGCGCCAGCAGTGAGTACAGGGAGGACACTGAAGCTTTCTTT.

The chain couples TRBV30 to TRBJ1-4; no definite D call. Deletions cut 6 bases from V and 0 bases from J, with 11 bases between. The CDR3 contains 14 residues. Germline V gene lookup returns CDR1 GTSNPN and CDR2 SVGIG (reference sequence). CDR3 sequence (DNA): TGTGCCTGTCCTAGGGCGGCAACTAATGAAAAACTGTTTTTT. It yields the protein CACPRAATNEKLFF.

The rearrangement links TRBV6-4 to TRBJ2-6; 9 positions match TRBD1. Germline CDR1 and CDR2: MRHNA and SNTAGT. The CDR3 consists of 20 residues. Losses at the gene ends were 6 bases for V and 1 base for J; bases not matched to a gene: 16. The CDR3 DNA sequence: TGTGCCAGCAGCCCGGGACAGGGATATGAACCGCCATCTGGGGCCAACGTCCTGACTTTC. Protein product: CASSPGQGYEPPSGANVLTF.

The chain recombines TRBV11-1 with TRBJ2-5, with TRBD2 matching 8 bases. Trimming took 3 bases from V and 6 from J; bases not matched to a gene: 9. The germline V gene encodes CDR1 SGHAT and CDR2 FQDESV (reference sequence). The CDR3 consists of 15 residues. This CDR3 reads CASSFSGGTKQTQYF. The DNA for the CDR3 is TGTGCCAGCAGCTTCAGCGGGGGTACCAAACAGACCCAGTACTTC. Looking up the rest from reference TRBV11-1 and TRBJ2-5 gives the full variable domain: EAEVAQSPRYKITEKSQAVAFWCDPISGHATLYWYRQILGQGPELLVQFQDESVVDDSQLPKDRFSAERLKGVDSTLKIQPAELGDSAMYLCASSFSGGTKQTQYFGPGTRLLVL.

This chain uses TRBV5-1 with TRBJ1-5; TRBD1 might be the D (5 bases). Germline V gene sequence: CDR1 SGHRS, CDR2 YFSETQ. The CDR3 extends over 15 amino acids. Trimming left V 0 bases short and J 2 bases short, with 9 bases between. The CDR3 region is CASSLGDGRNQPQHF. Here the CDR3 DNA reads TGCGCCAGCAGCTTGGGGGACGGACGCAATCAGCCCCAGCATTTT. Supplemented by reference TRBV5-1 and TRBJ1-5, the full variable domain reads KAGVTQTPRYLIKTRGQQVTLSCSPISGHRSVSWYQQTPGQGLQFLFEYFSETQRNKGNFPGRFSGRQFSNSRSEMNVSTLELGDSALYLCASSLGDGRNQPQHFGDGTRLSIL.

V is TRBV15 and J is TRBJ1-2, with 8 bases aligning to TRBD1. Trimming took 2 bases from V and 4 from J; bases not matched to a gene: 6. The length of the CDR3 is 15 residues. Germline CDR1 reads LNHNV; CDR2 reads YYDKDF (reference sequence). This chain's CDR3 is CATSRSLGQGYGYTF. In nucleotides, the CDR3 is TGTGCCACCAGCAGATCGCTCGGACAGGGCTATGGCTACACCTTC.

The V gene is TRBV10-3, the J gene TRBJ1-3; 9 bases line up with TRBD1. The CDR3 runs to 15 residues. V was clipped by 4 bases and J by 8 bases; unmatched bases: 9. The germline gives CDR1 ENHRY, CDR2 SYGVKD. CDR3 sequence: CAISGSTGGADTIYF. DNA of the CDR3: TGTGCCATCAGTGGATCAACAGGGGGCGCGGACACCATATATTTT.

The chain recombines TRBV7-2 with TRBJ2-7, with 9 bases aligning to TRBD2. The CDR3 contains 15 residues. Germline V gene data show CDR1 as SGHTA and CDR2 as FQGNSA. J was trimmed by 6 bases and V by 6 bases; bases with no gene match: 12. For the CDR3, the DNA is TGTGCCAGCAGTCAGACTAGCGGAGCTTGGACCGAGCAGTACTTC. Amino acids: CASSQTSGAWTEQYF.

The chain joins TRBV11-3 to TRBJ2-2, with 11 nucleotides matching TRBD2. Germline-derived CDR1 and CDR2 are SGHNT and YENEEA. The CDR3 has 17 residues. With V trimmed by 2 bases and J by 5 bases, 7 bases remained unmatched. The CDR3 sequence: CASSLNSGGAGTGELFF. The CDR3 bases are TGTGCCAGCAGCTTAAATAGCGGGGGGGCCGGAACCGGGGAGCTGTTTTTT. Supplemented by reference TRBV11-3 and TRBJ2-2, the full variable domain reads EAGVVQSPRYKIIEKKQPVAFWCNPISGHNTLYWYLQNLGQGPELLIRYENEEAVDDSQLPKDRFSAERLKGVDSTLKIQPAELGDSAVYLCASSLNSGGAGTGELFFGEGSRLTVL.

The chain has TRBV19 and TRBJ2-3, with 7 bases fitting TRBD1. This CDR3 has 14 amino acids. Trimming cost V 7 bases and J 2 bases; bases outside gene matches: 6. Germline-derived CDR1 and CDR2 are LNHDA and SQIVND (reference sequence). The CDR3 DNA reads as TGTGCCAGTAAGTGGACAGGAACCACAGATACGCAGTATTTT. Translated, it gives CASKWTGTTDTQYF.

The sample holds one count of this clone. This rearrangement joins TRBV11-2 to TRBJ2-1; D gene unclear. CDR3 length: 11 residues. The germline V gene encodes CDR1 SGHAT and CDR2 FQNNGV. The V gene lost 4 bases and the J gene lost 3 bases, with 1 base spanning the gap. The CDR3 nucleotides are TGTGCCAGCAGCTACTACAATGAGCAGTTCTTC. It yields the protein CASSYYNEQFF.

The chain recombines TRBV7-2 with TRBJ1-4, with 7 positions matching TRBD1. Losses at the gene ends were 6 bases for V and 5 bases for J; bases not matched to a gene: 12. Per the germline V gene, CDR1 is SGHTA and CDR2 is FQGNSA. The CDR3 runs to 16 residues. CDR3 sequence reads: CASSTERGTANEKLFF. The CDR3, as DNA: TGTGCCAGCAGTACCGAACGGGGGACAGCCAATGAAAAACTGTTTTTT.

CDR3 protein: CASSVALFTGGYTNYGYTF. DNA for the CDR3: TGTGCCAGCAGCGTAGCTTTATTTACAGGGGGCTACACTAACTATGGCTACACCTTC. This chain connects TRBV9 to TRBJ1-2, with TRBD1 matching over 9 bases. The CDR3 spans 19 residues. V dropped 0 bases and J dropped 0; count of bases not matched to a gene: 12. Per the germline V gene, CDR1 is SGDLS and CDR2 is YYNGEE.

This clone has more than one count but fewer than ten. V usage is TRBV10-1 and J usage is TRBJ1-6; maybe TRBD1 (5 bases). CDR1 is WNHNN and CDR2 is SYGVQD in the germline V gene (reference sequence). The CDR3 is 13 amino acids. The V gene lost 3 bases and the J gene lost 10 bases, with 10 bases spanning the gap. The CDR3 coding sequence is TGCGCCAGCAGTGACCAGGGAGGATCACCCCTCCACTTT. It encodes CASSDQGGSPLHF.

This chain joins TRBV6-5 and TRBJ1-6; 7 nucleotides align to TRBD1. V trimming: 4 bases; J trimming: 6 bases; junction bases outside the gene matches: 6. CDR1 and CDR2 from the germline V gene are MNHEY and SVGAGI. The CDR3 spans 15 residues. The CDR3 nucleotides are TGTGCCAGCAGTTTCCGGGGACAGTTTAATTCACCCCTCCACTTT. This codes for CASSFRGQFNSPLHF.

CDR3 amino acids: CASRGGGTGNSPLHF. The CDR3 coding sequence is TGCGCCAGCAGGGGAGGCGGGACAGGAAATTCACCCCTCCACTTT. The chain couples TRBV10-2 to TRBJ1-6; 8 bases align to TRBD1. The CDR3 totals 15 residues. The ends lost 6 bases at V and 7 bases at J; junction bases unmatched: 8. CDR1 is WSHSY, CDR2 SAAADI, per germline.

Points on this clone: Mismatch with germline at one junction end may stem from a read error. The rearrangement joins TRBV7-9 to TRBJ1-4; D is possibly TRBD1 (5 bases). CDR3 length equals 14 residues. CDR1 SEHNR and CDR2 FQNEAQ come from the germline V gene (reference sequence). The CDR3 here is CASTLGDSNEKLFF. CDR3 nucleotides: TGTGCCAGCACCTTAGGGGACTCTAATGAAAAACTGTTTTTT.